This T cell receptor beta chain was sequenced during a study of cytomegalovirus exposure and HLA in healthy donors. Germline assignment: CDR1 MGHDK and CDR2 SYGVNS. V was cut by 2 bases and J by 5 bases, with 12 bases left in between. The CDR3 has 14 amino acids. Concerning this clone: Its antigen is undetermined.

Study-level results: In a later analysis, the majority of CMV-associated beta chains seemingly showed HLA restriction. Usually a TCR sequence was rare, but some public TCRs were found in many donors.

The PCR had 60 Vbeta and 13 Jbeta primers. This table comes from immunoSEQ multiplex PCR, and its TCRdb copy is limited to in-frame clones, with some not included. This sample's table has 150,000 to 200,000 clones. The chain couples TRBV25-1 to TRBJ2-5; D ambiguous. This sequence originates from a man between 25 and 39 years old in good health and CMV-seronegative. The specimen sequenced was PBMCs. CDR3 bases: TGTGCCAGCAGTGAAGAGCCCTCCGGGGAGACCCAGTACTTC. The encoded protein is CASSEEPSGETQYF.